This TCR beta chain was identified in a study of monozygotic twins with cystic fibrosis. Here immunoSEQ multiplex PCR was the method, and the copy in TCRdb shows in-frame clones only, minus some. The profile shows approximately 32,000 clones, around 96% of them singletons. Findings and limits, study-wide: Shared CDR3 numbers were not associated with age, concordance or severity. Median Simpson clonality of approximately 0.009 suggested naive T cells predominated.

About this clone: Its cognate antigen is unknown.

Germline V gene lookup returns CDR1 LNHDA and CDR2 SQIVND (reference sequence). This CDR3 spans 15 amino acids. The ends were cut back, 3 bases at V and 1 base at J, with 12 bases in the middle. The sample was blood. The chain joins TRBV19 to TRBJ1-1; D is ambiguous. The sequence was collected from a girl aged 2-15 years with cystic fibrosis. The CDR3 DNA sequence: TGTGCCAGTAGTATTAATACGCGGGGGAACACTGAAGCTTTCTTT. Protein sequence: CASSINTRGNTEAFF.